This T cell receptor (beta chain) was documented in a study of PD-1 blockade in classical Hodgkin lymphoma. The CDR3 extends over 14 amino acids. V lost 7 bases and J lost 4; bases outside the gene matches: 5. Germline values: CDR1 SGHNT, CDR2 YYREEE (reference sequence). The table came from immunoSEQ multiplex PCR; TCRdb's copy has only in-frame clones and leaves some out. The repertoire holds around 99,000 clones, with roughly 79% as singletons. Whole-study findings and limits: The study found complete responders had baseline diversity similar to newly diagnosed patients.

Relapse after autologous stem cell transplantation occurred in every patient, and brentuximab vedotin exposure varied. Comment on this clone: Its antigen remains unknown.

The sequencing here drew on peripheral blood mononuclear cells (PBMCs), taken before the second cycle of nivolumab. The genes are TRBV5-4 and TRBJ1-4; TRBD1 matches at 9 bases. This TCR derives from a human donor with classical Hodgkin lymphoma. CDR3 amino acids: CASGGQGNNEKLFF. The CDR3 bases are TGTGCCAGCGGCGGACAGGGGAATAATGAAAAACTGTTTTTT.